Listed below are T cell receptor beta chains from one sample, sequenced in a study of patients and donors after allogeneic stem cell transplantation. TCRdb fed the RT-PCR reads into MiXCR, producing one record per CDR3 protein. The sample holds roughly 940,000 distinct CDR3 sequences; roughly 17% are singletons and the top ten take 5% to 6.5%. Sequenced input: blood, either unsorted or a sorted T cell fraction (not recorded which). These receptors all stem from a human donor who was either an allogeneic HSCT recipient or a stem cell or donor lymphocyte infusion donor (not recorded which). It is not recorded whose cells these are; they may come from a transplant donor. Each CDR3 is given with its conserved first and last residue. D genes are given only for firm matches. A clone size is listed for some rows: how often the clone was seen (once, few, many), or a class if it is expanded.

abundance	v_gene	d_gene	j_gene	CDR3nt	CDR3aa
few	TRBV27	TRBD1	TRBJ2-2	TGTGCCAGCAGTCGACAGGGTACAGCCGGGGAGCTGTTTTTT	CASSRQGTAGELFF
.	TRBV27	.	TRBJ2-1	TGTGCCAGCAGTTCGCAGGGGTCGAAAAGCTCCTACAATGAGCAGTTCTTC	CASSSQGSKSSYNEQFF
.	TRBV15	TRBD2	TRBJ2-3	TGTGCCACCAGCAGAGCCAGGGAGACGGGCCTAGCGGGAGTCGAAGATACGCAGTATTTT	CATSRARETGLAGVEDTQYF
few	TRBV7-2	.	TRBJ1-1	TGTGCCAGCAGCTTAGGGGTAGGTTTAACTGAAGCTTTCTTT	CASSLGVGLTEAFF
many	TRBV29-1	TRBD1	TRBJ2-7	TGCAGCGTTGGACAGGGTGGCCACTACGAGCAGTACTTC	CSVGQGGHYEQYF
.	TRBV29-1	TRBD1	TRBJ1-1	TGCAGCATTGGACAGGGGGCTGAAGCTTTCTTT	CSIGQGAEAFF
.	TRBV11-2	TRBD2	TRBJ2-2	TGTGCCAGCAGCGCCCGACTAGCGGGTAACACCGGGGAGCTGTTTTTT	CASSARLAGNTGELFF
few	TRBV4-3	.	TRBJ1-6	TGCGCCAGCAGCCAAGATTTAGTAAGGTCACCCCTCCACTTT	CASSQDLVRSPLHF
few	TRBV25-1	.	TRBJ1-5	TGTGCCAGCAGTGAGTGGGAGAGCAATCAGCCCCAGCATTTT	CASSEWESNQPQHF
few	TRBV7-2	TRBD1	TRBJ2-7	TGTGCCAGCAGCCCCCGCCCCGGGACAGGGAGACACCACGAGCAGTACTTC	CASSPRPGTGRHHEQYF
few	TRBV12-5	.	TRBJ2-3	TGTGCTAGTGGTTTGGACGGGATGGCAGATACGCAGTATTTT	CASGLDGMADTQYF
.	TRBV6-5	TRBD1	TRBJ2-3	TGTGCCAGCAGTTATCACCACCGGGACAGGGCAGATACGCAGTATTTT	CASSYHHRDRADTQYF
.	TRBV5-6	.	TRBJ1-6	TGTGCCAGCAGCTTGGGGGGTTGGAATTCACCCCTCCACTTT	CASSLGGWNSPLHF
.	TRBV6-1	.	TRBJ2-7	TGTGCCAGCAGTAGTTCAGGGAACCGAGGTGGGCAGTACTTC	CASSSSGNRGGQYF
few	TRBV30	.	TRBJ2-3	TGTGCCTGGAACGGACCGGGATCTTTTGCAGATACGCAGTATTTT	CAWNGPGSFADTQYF
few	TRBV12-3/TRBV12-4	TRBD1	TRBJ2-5	TGTGCCAGCAGTCCCCTCCCTCAGGGGGTTAAGCTAATCGGAGAGACCCAGTACTTC	CASSPLPQGVKLIGETQYF
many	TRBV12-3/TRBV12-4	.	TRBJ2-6	TGTGCCAGCAGTCCGGGACTCAAAAAGATCTCTGGGGCCAACGTCCTGACTTTC	CASSPGLKKISGANVLTF
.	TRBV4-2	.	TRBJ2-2	TGTGCCAGCAGTCTGGTGAGGGGGAACGGGGAGCTGTTTTTT	CASSLVRGNGELFF
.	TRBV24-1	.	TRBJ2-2	TGTGCCACCAGTCCGGCTCTAGTTCCCGGGGAGCTGTTTTTT	CATSPALVPGELFF
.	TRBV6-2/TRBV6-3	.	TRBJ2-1	TGTGCCAGCAGTTTGCGGGGCCGAACGAACTACAATGAGCAGTTCTTC	CASSLRGRTNYNEQFF
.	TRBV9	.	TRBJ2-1	TGTGCCAGCAGCGTAGCGCCTCGGAATGAGCAGTTCTTC	CASSVAPRNEQFF
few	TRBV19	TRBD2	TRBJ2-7	TGTGCCAGTAGCGGGGGGGTGGACGAGCAGTACTTC	CASSGGVDEQYF
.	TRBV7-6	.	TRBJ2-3	TGTGCCAGCAGCCTCACGGCAACAGATACGCAGTATTTT	CASSLTATDTQYF
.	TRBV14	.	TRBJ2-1	TGTGCCACCAGCGAAAGGGTACGGGACTGGCGGTTCTTC	CATSERVRDWRFF
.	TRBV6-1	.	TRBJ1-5	TGTGCCAGCAGTGAAAGTGGGGGGCGCGTCGGCAATCAGCCCCAGCATTTT	CASSESGGRVGNQPQHF